Listed below are T cell receptor beta chains from one sample, sequenced in a study of cytomegalovirus exposure and HLA in healthy donors. This table comes from immunoSEQ multiplex PCR, and its TCRdb copy is limited to in-frame clones, with some not included. The repertoire consists of around 61,000 clones, with approximately 90% occurring once and the leading ten covering around 1.1%. Sample: PBMCs. All receptors come from a man aged 18-30 years in good health and CMV-seronegative. Both conserved end residues are part of each CDR3. A D gene is named only where the DNA matches it firmly. Clone size is not always given. Where it is, it says once, few, many or a class for expanded clones.

>TRBV10-3|TRBJ2-2|once|NA
TGTGCCATCAGTGAGACAGCACTCACCGGGGAGCTGTTTTTT
CAISETALTGELFF
>TRBV2|TRBJ2-7|NA|TRBD1
TGTGCCAGCAGTGAACCCGCCAGGGGGCGCGCCGAGCAGTACTTC
CASSEPARGRAEQYF
>TRBV15|TRBJ2-1|once|NA
TGTGCCACCAGCAGTCGGACAGACAATGAGCAGTTCTTC
CATSSRTDNEQFF
>TRBV11-2|TRBJ1-1|once|TRBD1
TGTGCCAGCAGCTTTTACAGGGGGAGGTGGACTGAAGCTTTCTTT
CASSFYRGRWTEAFF
>TRBV9|TRBJ2-5|NA|NA
TGTGCCAGCAGCCTCGGGAGTTCACCGCAAGAGACCCAGTACTTC
CASSLGSSPQETQYF
>TRBV5-4|TRBJ2-2|NA|TRBD2
TGTGCCAGCAGCCCCACTAGCGCCTACACCGGGGAGCTGTTTTTT
CASSPTSAYTGELFF
>TRBV29-1|TRBJ1-1|NA|TRBD1
TGCAGCGTTGAGGGACAGGGAAACACTGAAGCTTTCTTT
CSVEGQGNTEAFF
>TRBV7-7|TRBJ2-3|NA|NA
TGTGCTAGCAGCCCTGAGGGATCGGATACGCAGTATTTT
CASSPEGSDTQYF
>TRBV19|TRBJ2-5|NA|NA
TGTGCCAGTAGTAGGGGACCAGGGGACAAAGAGACCCAGTACTTC
CASSRGPGDKETQYF
>TRBV10-3|TRBJ2-1|NA|NA
TGTGCCATCAGTGACGGGGGAGAGGTCAATGAGCAGTTCTTC
CAISDGGEVNEQFF
>TRBV27|TRBJ2-7|once|TRBD1
TGTGCCAGCAGTAGACGGACAGGGGTGGACGAGCAGTACTTC
CASSRRTGVDEQYF
>TRBV28|TRBJ2-1|NA|NA
TGTGCCAGCTGGAGCTCCTACAATGAGCAGTTCTTC
CASWSSYNEQFF
>TRBV7-9|TRBJ1-1|NA|NA
TGTGCCAGCACCATCGGGGTGGACCGGCAGCTCCGCGGGGCTTTCTTT
CASTIGVDRQLRGAFF
>TRBV14|TRBJ2-3|once|TRBD2
TGTGCCAGCAGCCGATTGGGACTAGCGGGCACAGATACGCAGTATTTT
CASSRLGLAGTDTQYF
>TRBV19|TRBJ2-3|NA|TRBD2
TGTGCCAGTAGTGATTTCGCGGGAGGGCGAGATACGCAGTATTTT
CASSDFAGGRDTQYF
>TRBV7-6|TRBJ2-7|NA|TRBD2
TGTGCCAGCAGCTTAGATAGTAGCGGGAGCTACGAGCAGTACTTC
CASSLDSSGSYEQYF
>TRBV29-1|TRBJ1-1|NA|NA
TGCAGCGTGAAAACCTACAGGGAAGAGGAGCCTTTCTTT
CSVKTYREEEPFF
>TRBV7-8|TRBJ2-2|NA|TRBD2
TGTGCCAGCAGCTTGGCGGGGGCGAACACCGGGGAGCTGTTTTTT
CASSLAGANTGELFF
>TRBV4-1|TRBJ1-2|NA|NA
TGCGCCAGCAGCCAAGTGCGGGAAGGCTACACCTTC
CASSQVREGYTF
>TRBV9|TRBJ2-3|NA|NA
TGTGCCAGCAGCGTATGGAGTGCGTTTACAGATACGCAGTATTTT
CASSVWSAFTDTQYF
>TRBV21-1|TRBJ1-1|NA|NA
TGTGCCAGCAGCGTTTCACAGGACATGAACACTGAAGCTTTCTTT
CASSVSQDMNTEAFF
>TRBV28|TRBJ1-2|NA|NA
TGTGCCAGCAGGATAGACAGAGCCTATGGCTACACCTTC
CASRIDRAYGYTF
>TRBV28|TRBJ2-7|NA|NA
TGTGCCAGCAGCGCCCCCCGGCGGTCCGCCTACGAGCAGTACTTC
CASSAPRRSAYEQYF
>TRBV7-8|TRBJ2-7|NA|TRBD2
TGTGCCAGCAGCGCGACCGGGACTAGCGGGAGCGAGCAGTACTTC
CASSATGTSGSEQYF
>TRBV7-8|TRBJ2-2|NA|NA
TGTGCCAGCAGCCGGAGCGGCGCGAACACCGGGGAGCTGTTTTTT
CASSRSGANTGELFF
>TRBV6-4|TRBJ2-3|once|NA
TGTGCCAGCAGAGCCGGGACTCACACAGATACGCAGTATTTT
CASRAGTHTDTQYF
>TRBV27|TRBJ2-5|NA|NA
TGTGCCAGCAGTTTGGGGGGGACCCAGTACTTC
CASSLGGTQYF